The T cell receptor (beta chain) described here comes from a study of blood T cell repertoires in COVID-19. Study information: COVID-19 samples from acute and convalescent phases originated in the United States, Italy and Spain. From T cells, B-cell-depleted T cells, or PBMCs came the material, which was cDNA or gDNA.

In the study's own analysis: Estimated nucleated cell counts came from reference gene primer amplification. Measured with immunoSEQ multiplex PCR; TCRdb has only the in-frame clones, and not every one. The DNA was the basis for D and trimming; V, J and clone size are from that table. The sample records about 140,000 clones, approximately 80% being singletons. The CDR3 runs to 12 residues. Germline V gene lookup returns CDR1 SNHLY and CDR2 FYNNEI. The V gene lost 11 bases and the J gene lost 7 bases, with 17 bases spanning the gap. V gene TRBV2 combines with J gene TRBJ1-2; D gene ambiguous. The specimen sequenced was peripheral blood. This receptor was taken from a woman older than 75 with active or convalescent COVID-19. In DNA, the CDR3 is TGTGCCGAGGCAGCGGGTTCGGGTGGCTACACCTTC. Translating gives CAEAAGSGGYTF.